Below, 8 T cell receptor beta chains from the same sample are listed, as sequenced in a study of T-cell memory formation after mild COVID-19. Using its own MiXCR run on the 5' RACE reads, TCRdb lists one record per CDR3 protein. The sample includes about 400,000 distinct CDR3 sequences, more than 15% of them seen just once. Sequenced sample: PBMCs or a T cell subset sorted from them (not recorded which). The source is a man between 18 and 29 years old who had mild COVID-19 (a few samples of this study predate the infection). Cell type and time point are not known.

This clonotype was counted between two and nine times. The rearrangement uses TRBV2 and TRBJ2-5; 12 bases are shared with TRBD1. J gave up 5 bases and V 2 bases, and 12 bases lay outside the gene matches. Germline CDR1 and CDR2: SNHLY and FYNNEI. The CDR3 runs 18 residues. CDR3 residues: CASSEFYPGQGAIETQYF. CDR3 sequence (DNA): TGTGCCAGCAGTGAATTTTATCCGGGACAGGGGGCGATCGAGACCCAGTACTTC. Complete variable domain (other parts from reference TRBV2 and TRBJ2-5): EPEVTQTPSHQVTQMGQEVILRCVPISNHLYFYWYRQILGQKVEFLVSFYNNEISEKSEIFDDQFSVERPDGSNFTLKIRSTKLEDSAMYFCASSEFYPGQGAIETQYFGPGTRLLVL.

The rearrangement uses TRBV21-1 and TRBJ2-5; the listed D gene, TRBD1, was not tested against the DNA. TRBV21-1 is noted as a pseudogene. The CDR3 runs to 21 residues. The CDR3 sequence is CASSTRVPRKPRPTFQETQYF. In DNA, the CDR3 is TGTGCCAGCAGCACTAGGGTCCCAAGGAAACCACGTCCTACTTTCCAAGAGACCCAGTACTTC.

In its sample, this clonotype was seen a few times. The V and J genes are TRBV19 and TRBJ1-2; D remains ambiguous. CDR3 length equals 13 residues. V was pared by 0 bases and J by 6 bases, with 8 bases between. Germline V gene sequence: CDR1 LNHDA, CDR2 SQIVND (reference sequence). CDR3 coding DNA: TGTGCCAGTAGTATAGATCTGCCAGATGGCTACACCTTC. Translated, it gives CASSIDLPDGYTF.

This clonotype was seen a single time. The V call is TRBV20-1, the J call TRBJ2-1; 7 bases line up with TRBD2. The CDR3 length is 16 residues. Germline V lookup: CDR1 DFQATT, CDR2 SNEGSKA (reference sequence). The V and J ends lost 1 base and 4 bases, in that order; junction bases with no gene match: 10. The CDR3 bases are TGCAGTGCTAGAGTGCTAAGCGGGGCGCAATACAATGAGCAGTTCTTC. Its translation is CSARVLSGAQYNEQFF.

The chain links TRBV28 to TRBJ1-1, with TRBD1 matching over 7 bases. Germline loops: CDR1 MDHEN, CDR2 SYDVKM. J lost 1 base, V lost 1 base, and 3 bases had no gene match. The CDR3 loop spans 15 amino acids. CDR3 DNA: TGTGCCAGCAGTTTATCGCAGGGGGGGAACACTGAAGCTTTCTTT. Encoded protein: CASSLSQGGNTEAFF.

CDR3 loop: CASSSPQGSYEQYV. The CDR3 DNA is TGTGCCAGCAGTTCCCCCCAGGGCTCCTACGAGCAGTACGTC. The J gene is TRBJ2-7, the V gene TRBV28; a possible D gene is TRBD1 (5 bases). This CDR3 has 14 residues. Trimming removed 4 bases from V and 0 bases from J, with 10 bases in between. CDR1 is MDHEN and CDR2 is SYDVKM in the germline V gene.

This clonotype has a handful of counts. The V gene is TRBV11-2, the J gene TRBJ1-6; D is unclear. The germline V gene has CDR1 SGHAT and CDR2 FQNNGV. V lost 6 bases to trimming and J lost 8 bases, with 11 bases between them. The CDR3 loop spans 13 amino acids. CDR3 region: CASSLVWDSPLHF. The CDR3, as DNA: TGTGCCAGCAGTTTGGTGTGGGATTCACCCCTCCACTTT. The complete variable domain, with remaining parts taken from reference TRBV11-2 and TRBJ1-6, reads EAGVAQSPRYKIIEKRQSVAFWCNPISGHATLYWYQQILGQGPKLLIQFQNNGVVDDSQLPKDRFSAERLKGVDSTLKIQPAKLEDSAVYLCASSLVWDSPLHFGNGTRLTVT.

The chain is built from TRBV4-3 and TRBJ1-6; D is uncertain. CDR3 length equals 17 residues. Deletions cut 2 bases from V and 8 bases from J, with 19 bases between. The germline V gene has CDR1 LGHNA and CDR2 YSLEER. CDR3 loop: CASSQRLGFGGHSPLHF. The CDR3 bases are TGCGCCAGCAGCCAACGTTTAGGTTTCGGAGGCCATTCACCCCTCCACTTT.